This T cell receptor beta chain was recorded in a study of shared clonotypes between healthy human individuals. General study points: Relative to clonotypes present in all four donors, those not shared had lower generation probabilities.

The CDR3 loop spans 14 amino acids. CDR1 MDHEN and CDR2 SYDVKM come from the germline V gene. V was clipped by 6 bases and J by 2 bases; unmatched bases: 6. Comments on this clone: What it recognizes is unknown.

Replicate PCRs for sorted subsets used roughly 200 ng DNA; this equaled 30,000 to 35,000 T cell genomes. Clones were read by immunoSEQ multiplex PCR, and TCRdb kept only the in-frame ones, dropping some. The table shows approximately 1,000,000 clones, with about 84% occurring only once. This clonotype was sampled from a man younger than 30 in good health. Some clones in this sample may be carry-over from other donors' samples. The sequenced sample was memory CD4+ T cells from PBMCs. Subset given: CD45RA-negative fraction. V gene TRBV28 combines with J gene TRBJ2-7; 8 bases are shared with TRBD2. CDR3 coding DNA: TGTGCCAGCAGGACCGGACTAGCCGCCTACGAGCAGTACTTC. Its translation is CASRTGLAAYEQYF.